This TCR beta chain originates from a study of blood T cells in healthy people across ages. Study-wide results and limits: Estimates of diversity drawn from one million T cells were considered underestimates.

Each sample gave at least 6.5 million isolated PBMCs. Total RNA, at least 6 micrograms per sample, was extracted from PBMCs. Germline CDR1 is SGHRS and CDR2 is YFSETQ. Losses at the gene ends were 0 bases for V and 11 bases for J; bases not matched to a gene: 16. CDR3 length: 16 residues. Details on this clonotype: The target antigen is unknown. Possible read error: a much larger clone is one base away.

The second PCR ran about 6 to 12 cycles with a sample-barcoded 5' primer and J-beta primers. TCRdb re-called the 5' RACE reads through MiXCR, storing one row per CDR3 protein. This sample has some 1.5 million distinct CDR3 sequences, with 28% found just once. The sample comprised blood. This chain links TRBV5-1 with TRBJ2-5, with TRBD1 identical over 7 bases. This TCR was sampled from a woman in her 30s in good health. The DNA of the CDR3 is TGCGCCAGCAGCTTGGGGGGACAGCCAGGTTACAATGAGCAGTACTTC. Its protein product is CASSLGGQPGYNEQYF.